The 20 T cell receptor beta chains given below trace back to one sample, sequenced in a study of T cell clonality in common variable immunodeficiency. Assay: immunoSEQ multiplex PCR; the TCRdb copy retains only in-frame clones and omits some. The profile covers around 42,000 clones, none occurring a single time. Findings and limits, study-wide: Fewer deletions and N-nucleotide insertions were reportedly seen in common variable immunodeficiency TCR beta sequences.

What these receptors recognize is not known. Sequencing was done on a sample of peripheral blood mononuclear cells. These receptor sequences come from a human donor with common variable immunodeficiency.

This clone was counted at least ten times. The missing CDR3 end, 3 residues past where the read stops, is filled in from the germline J gene. This chain joins TRBV18 and TRBJ2-1; no clear D. Per germline, CDR1 KGHSH and CDR2 LQKENI. This CDR3 has 15 residues. V lost 5 bases and J 4 bases, leaving 15 bases between the germline ends. CDR3 in amino acids: CASSSRVQDYNEQFF. CDR3 DNA (partial): TGTGCCAGCTCATCAAGGGTCCAAGATTACAATGAG.

With regard to this clone: From the germline J gene comes the end of the CDR3, since the read stops 3 residues before it. The rearrangement uses TRBV18 and TRBJ2-2; unclear D gene. Germline V gene data show CDR1 as KGHSH and CDR2 as LQKENI. CDR3 length equals 15 residues. V was pared by 3 bases and J by 4 bases, with 12 bases between. The CDR3 protein is CASSPETSSTGELFF. Partial CDR3 DNA: TGTGCCAGCTCACCGGAAACTTCTAGCACCGGGGAG.

Points on this clone: Read data end 3 residues before the CDR3 end; the end is taken from the germline J gene. The gene calls are TRBV19 and TRBJ1-2; no clear D gene. The CDR3 length is 16 residues. Germline lookup yields CDR1 LNHDA and CDR2 SQIVND (reference sequence). The CDR3 bases that were read are TGTGCCAGTAGTATAGCACCACTGGCCCTCACGCGGGGC. Amino acids: CASSIAPLALTRG. The CDR3 in its entirety is CASSIAPLALTRGYTF.

CDR3 protein: CASSLEEGDNEQFF. CDR3 DNA, as far as it was read: TGTGCCAGCAGCTTAGAGGAGGGGGACAATGAG. The chain carries TRBV11-2 and TRBJ2-1; D might be TRBD1 or TRBD2, each matching 6 bases. The read ends 3 residues before the CDR3 terminus; that terminus is restored from the germline J gene. The germline gives CDR1 SGHAT, CDR2 FQNNGV. The CDR3 length is 14 residues. The germline V and J ends were trimmed by 0 bases and 5 bases, with 8 bases remaining between them.

This clone was detected a few times. The read halts 3 residues ahead of the CDR3 end, with the missing end drawn from the germline J gene. The gene calls are TRBV2 and TRBJ2-7; 12 bases align to TRBD2. V trimming: 4 bases; J trimming: 3 bases; junction bases outside the gene matches: 4. The germline CDR1 and CDR2 sequences are SNHLY and FYNNEI. The CDR3 totals 15 residues. The chain's CDR3 is CASSGLTSGGYEQYF. The covered CDR3 bases are TGTGCCAGCAGTGGACTGACTAGCGGGGGCTACGAG.

Concerning this clone: Read sequence stops 3 residues before the CDR3 end, and the germline J gene provides the missing end. This chain connects TRBV5-6 to TRBJ2-5; 8 nucleotides agree with TRBD1. V trimming: 4 bases; J trimming: 7 bases; junction bases outside the gene matches: 12. CDR3 length: 15 amino acids. The germline V gene encodes CDR1 SGHDT and CDR2 YYEEEE. The sequenced part of the CDR3 DNA is TGTGCCAGCAGCCCCGACAGGGGCGCCGTTATGACC. Encoded protein: CASSPDRGAVMT. The whole CDR3 sequence reads CASSPDRGAVMTQYF.

This clone was seen repeatedly, ten times or more. Read data end 3 residues before the CDR3 end; the end is taken from the germline J gene. This chain uses TRBV29-1 with TRBJ1-2; 8 nucleotides match TRBD1. Trimming cost V 2 bases and J 6 bases; bases outside gene matches: 5. The germline gives CDR1 SQVTM, CDR2 ANQGSEA. The CDR3 contains 13 residues. The CDR3 bases that were read are TGCAGCGTTGAACACAGGGGGACTGATGGC. Its translation is CSVEHRGTDG. The entire CDR3 is CSVEHRGTDGYTF. The whole variable domain, filled in from reference TRBV29-1 and TRBJ1-2, reads SAVISQKPSRDICQRGTSLTIQCQVDSQVTMMFWYRQQPGQSLTLIATANQGSEATYESGFVIDKFPISRPNLTFSTLTVSNMSPEDSSIYLCSVEHRGTDGYTFGSGTRLTVV.

This clone came up many times. The CDR3 extends 3 residues past the end of the read, so its final part is completed from the germline J gene. The J gene is TRBJ2-1, the V gene TRBV7-3; 11 bases line up with TRBD2. Germline CDR1 reads SGHTA; CDR2 reads FQGTGA. This CDR3 has 15 amino acids. The junction had 4 bases not matched to a gene; V was cut back by 3 bases and J by 6 bases. CDR3 DNA, as far as it was read: TGTGCCAGCAGCTTTGTAGCGGGAGGGGGCAATGAG. This translates into CASSFVAGGGNE. The full CDR3 protein reads CASSFVAGGGNEQFF.

There are many counts of this clone. The CDR3 extends 3 residues past the end of the read, so its final part is completed from the germline J gene. This sequence joins TRBV20-1 and TRBJ2-7; TRBD2 agrees at 9 bases. This CDR3 is 15 amino acids long. The V gene end was trimmed by 1 base and the J gene end by 6 bases; junction bases not matched to a gene: 10. Per germline, CDR1 DFQATT and CDR2 SNEGSKA (reference sequence). The sequenced CDR3 bases are TGCAGTGCTAGAGGGCGTAGCGGGAGAGCAAGCGAG. Translated, it gives CSARGRSGRASE. The whole CDR3 protein reads CSARGRSGRASEQYF.

This clone was found a few times. The CDR3 end falls 3 residues outside the read, so it is completed with the germline J gene. The chain uses TRBV11-2 and TRBJ2-7; 7 bases align to TRBD1. The CDR3 length is 15 residues. With V trimmed by 0 bases and J by 5 bases, 7 bases remained unmatched. The germline CDR1 and CDR2 sequences are SGHAT and FQNNGV. The sequenced CDR3 bases are TGTGCCAGCAGCTTAGATAGAACAGGGGTCCACGAG. It encodes CASSLDRTGVHE. The whole CDR3 sequence is CASSLDRTGVHEQYF.

This clone was seen at least ten times. The read ends 3 residues early relative to the CDR3; the germline J gene fills the gap. The chain links TRBV29-1 to TRBJ2-1, with 11 bases lining up with TRBD2. This CDR3 is 13 amino acids long. Trimming removed 6 bases from V and 5 bases from J; junction bases left unmatched: 3. Looked up from germline, CDR1 is SQVTM and CDR2 is ANQGSEA. The CDR3 DNA, read in part, is TGCAGCGTAACGGGACTAGCGGACAATGAG. Its translation is CSVTGLADNE. From start to end, the CDR3 is CSVTGLADNEQFF.

This clone was recorded many times. This chain's CDR3 is CASNSDRGISNQPQHF. The DNA read from the CDR3 is TGTGCCAGCAATTCGGACAGGGGGATCTCCAATCAGCCC. The chain carries TRBV2 and TRBJ1-5; 10 bases align to TRBD1. The sequence runs out 3 residues before the end of the CDR3; the remainder is reconstructed from the germline J gene. This CDR3 contains 16 residues. The germline CDR1 and CDR2 sequences are SNHLY and FYNNEI. The V and J ends lost 7 bases and 3 bases, in that order; junction bases with no gene match: 9.

This clone was seen a handful of times. The read finishes 3 residues shy of the CDR3 end, and the germline J gene is used to complete it. The chain uses TRBV6-2 or TRBV6-3 and TRBJ2-2; 13 bases are shared with TRBD2. After removal of 5 bases from V and 2 bases from J, the junction contained 5 bases not matched to a gene. CDR1 and CDR2 (germline): MNHEY, SVGEGT. The CDR3 loop spans 17 amino acids. Here the CDR3 reads CASSLTSGGPNTGELFF. Incomplete CDR3 DNA: TGTGCCAGCAGTCTGACTAGCGGGGGGCCTAACACCGGGGAG.

Notes on this clone: The read ends 3 residues before the CDR3 terminus; that terminus is restored from the germline J gene. This chain links TRBV6-2 or TRBV6-3 with TRBJ2-2; 8 nucleotides align to TRBD1. This CDR3 spans 16 amino acids. The germline V gene encodes CDR1 MNHEY and CDR2 SVGEGT. V lost 5 bases, J lost 3 bases, and 8 bases stayed unmatched. The covered CDR3 bases are TGTGCCAGCAGTCCTGGGACAGGAAAATACACCGGGGAG. It is translated as CASSPGTGKYTGE. The complete CDR3 sequence is CASSPGTGKYTGELFF.

This clone was found a few times. The read falls 3 residues short of the CDR3 end, and the missing part is taken from the germline J gene. The rearrangement uses TRBV18 and TRBJ2-1; 7 bases agree with TRBD1. Germline CDR1 KGHSH, CDR2 LQKENI. V lost 3 bases, J lost 4 bases, and 6 bases stayed unmatched. The CDR3 runs 15 residues. The CDR3 loop reads CASSPNRGQYNEQFF. The CDR3 bases that were read are TGTGCCAGCTCACCGAATAGGGGACAGTACAATGAG.

Remarks on this clone: Read data end 3 residues before the CDR3 end; the end is taken from the germline J gene. The chain joins TRBV18 to TRBJ1-3, with TRBD1 as a possible D gene (6 bases). Germline assignment: CDR1 KGHSH and CDR2 LQKENI. The V gene lost 2 bases and the J gene lost 3 bases, with 11 bases spanning the gap. This CDR3 is 15 amino acids long. Incomplete CDR3 DNA: TGTGCCAGCTCACCAAGTACAGGGAATGGAAACACC. Amino acids: CASSPSTGNGNT. In full, the CDR3 reads CASSPSTGNGNTIYF.

The sample holds many counts of this clone. The read terminates 3 residues before the CDR3 end, so the remaining end is supplied by the germline J gene. The chain joins TRBV5-1 to TRBJ1-1; TRBD1 agrees at 7 bases. There are 14 residues in the CDR3. V gave up 4 bases and J gave up 0 bases; unmatched junction bases: 3. The germline gives CDR1 SGHRS, CDR2 YFSETQ. Here the CDR3 reads CASSTQGLNTEAFF. CDR3 DNA, as far as it was read: TGCGCCAGCAGCACACAGGGGCTGAACACTGAA.

Of note for this clone: The read terminates 3 residues ahead of where the CDR3 ends, so the germline J gene completes it. The genes are TRBV6-1 and TRBJ2-3; TRBD2 matches at 10 bases. CDR3 length: 16 residues. CDR1 and CDR2 from the germline V gene are MNHNS and SASEGT. The junction had 4 bases not matched to a gene; V was cut back by 4 bases and J by 0 bases. CDR3 sequence reads: CASSGRLAGSTDTQYF. Partial CDR3 DNA: TGTGCCAGCAGTGGTAGACTAGCGGGTAGCACAGATACG.

On this clone: The read terminates 3 residues before the CDR3 end, so the remaining end is supplied by the germline J gene. This chain links TRBV20-1 with TRBJ1-2; D is ambiguous. V was trimmed by 1 base and J by 4 bases, leaving 10 bases between them. Germline V lookup: CDR1 DFQATT, CDR2 SNEGSKA (reference sequence). CDR3 size: 13 residues. CDR3 DNA (partial): TGCAGTGCTAGAGTGGACTCAGCCTATGGC. Translated: CSARVDSAYG. The full CDR3 sequence reads CSARVDSAYGYTF.

This clone showed up many times. The read comes to an end 3 residues before the CDR3 does, leaving the germline J gene to fill in the end. This chain uses TRBV7-2 with TRBJ2-2; 7 nucleotides line up with TRBD1. The trim removed 6 bases at V and 6 bases at J, leaving 10 bases unmatched. Germline V lookup: CDR1 SGHTA, CDR2 FQGNSA. The CDR3 has 15 residues. The covered CDR3 bases are TGTGCCAGCAGACAAAACAGGGGAAGCGCCGGGGAG. Protein product: CASRQNRGSAGE. The CDR3, in full, reads CASRQNRGSAGELFF.